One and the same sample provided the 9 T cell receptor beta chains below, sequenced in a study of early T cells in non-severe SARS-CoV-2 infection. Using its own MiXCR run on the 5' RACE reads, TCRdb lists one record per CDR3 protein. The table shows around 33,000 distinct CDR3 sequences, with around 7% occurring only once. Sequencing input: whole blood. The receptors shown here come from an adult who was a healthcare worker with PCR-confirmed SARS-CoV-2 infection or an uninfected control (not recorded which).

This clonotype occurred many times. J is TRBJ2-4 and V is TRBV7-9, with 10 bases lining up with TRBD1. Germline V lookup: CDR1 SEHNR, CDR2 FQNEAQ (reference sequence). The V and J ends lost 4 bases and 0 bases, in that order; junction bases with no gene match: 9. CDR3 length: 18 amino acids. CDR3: CASSSKPGTGVAKNIQYF. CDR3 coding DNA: TGTGCCAGCAGCTCCAAACCCGGGACAGGGGTAGCCAAAAACATTCAGTACTTC.

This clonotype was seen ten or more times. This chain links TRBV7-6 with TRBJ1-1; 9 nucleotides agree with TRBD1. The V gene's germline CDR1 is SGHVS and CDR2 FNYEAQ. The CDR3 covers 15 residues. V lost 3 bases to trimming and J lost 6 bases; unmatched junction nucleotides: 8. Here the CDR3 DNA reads TGTGCCAGCAGCTTGACAGGGGGTCGAAGTGCTGAAGCTTTCTTT. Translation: CASSLTGGRSAEAFF.

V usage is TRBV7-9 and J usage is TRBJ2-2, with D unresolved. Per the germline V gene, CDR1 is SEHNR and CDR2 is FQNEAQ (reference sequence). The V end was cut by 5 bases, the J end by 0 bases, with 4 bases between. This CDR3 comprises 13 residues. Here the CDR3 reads CASSGPNTGELFF. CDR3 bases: TGTGCCAGCAGCGGTCCGAACACCGGGGAGCTGTTTTTT.

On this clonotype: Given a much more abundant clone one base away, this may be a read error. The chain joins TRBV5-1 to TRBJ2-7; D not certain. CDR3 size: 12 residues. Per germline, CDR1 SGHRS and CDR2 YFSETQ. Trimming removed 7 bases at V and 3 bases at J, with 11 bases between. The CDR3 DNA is TGCGCCAGCGGCTCGACGGTCTACGAGCAGTACTTC. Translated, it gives CASGSTVYEQYF.

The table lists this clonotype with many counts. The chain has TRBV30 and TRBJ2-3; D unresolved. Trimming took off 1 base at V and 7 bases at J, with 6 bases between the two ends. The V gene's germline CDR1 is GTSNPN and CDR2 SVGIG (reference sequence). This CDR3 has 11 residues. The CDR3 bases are TGTGCCTGGAGTGGGCAAAATACGCAGTATTTT. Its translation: CAWSGQNTQYF.

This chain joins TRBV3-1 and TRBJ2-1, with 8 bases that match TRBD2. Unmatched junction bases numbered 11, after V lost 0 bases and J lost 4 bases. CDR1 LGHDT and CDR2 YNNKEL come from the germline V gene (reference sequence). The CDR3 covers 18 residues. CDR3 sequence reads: CASSQDRSGGPVYNEQFF. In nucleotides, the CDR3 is TGTGCCAGCAGCCAAGATAGGTCGGGAGGGCCGGTTTACAATGAGCAGTTCTTC.

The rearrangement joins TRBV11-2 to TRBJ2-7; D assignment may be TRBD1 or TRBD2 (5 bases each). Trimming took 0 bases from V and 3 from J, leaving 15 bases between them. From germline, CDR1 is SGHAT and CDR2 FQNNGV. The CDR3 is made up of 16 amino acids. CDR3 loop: CASSLEGFWDDYEQYF. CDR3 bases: TGTGCCAGCAGCTTAGAAGGGTTTTGGGACGACTACGAGCAGTACTTC. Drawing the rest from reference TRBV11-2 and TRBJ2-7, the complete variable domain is EAGVAQSPRYKIIEKRQSVAFWCNPISGHATLYWYQQILGQGPKLLIQFQNNGVVDDSQLPKDRFSAERLKGVDSTLKIQPAKLEDSAVYLCASSLEGFWDDYEQYFGPGTRLTVT.

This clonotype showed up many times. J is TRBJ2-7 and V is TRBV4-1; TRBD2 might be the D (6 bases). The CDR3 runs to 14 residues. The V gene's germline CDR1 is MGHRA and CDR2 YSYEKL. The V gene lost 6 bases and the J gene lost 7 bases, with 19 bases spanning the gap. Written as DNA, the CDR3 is TGCGCCAGCAGTGGGGGACTCCAAAAAGGGGAGCAGTACTTC. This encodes CASSGGLQKGEQYF.

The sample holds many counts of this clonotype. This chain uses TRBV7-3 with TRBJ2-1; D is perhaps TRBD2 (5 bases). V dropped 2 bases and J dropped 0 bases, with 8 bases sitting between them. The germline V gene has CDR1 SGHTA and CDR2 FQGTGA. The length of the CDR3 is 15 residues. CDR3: CASSLGRASYNEQFF. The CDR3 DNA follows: TGTGCCAGCAGCTTAGGGCGGGCCTCCTACAATGAGCAGTTCTTC.